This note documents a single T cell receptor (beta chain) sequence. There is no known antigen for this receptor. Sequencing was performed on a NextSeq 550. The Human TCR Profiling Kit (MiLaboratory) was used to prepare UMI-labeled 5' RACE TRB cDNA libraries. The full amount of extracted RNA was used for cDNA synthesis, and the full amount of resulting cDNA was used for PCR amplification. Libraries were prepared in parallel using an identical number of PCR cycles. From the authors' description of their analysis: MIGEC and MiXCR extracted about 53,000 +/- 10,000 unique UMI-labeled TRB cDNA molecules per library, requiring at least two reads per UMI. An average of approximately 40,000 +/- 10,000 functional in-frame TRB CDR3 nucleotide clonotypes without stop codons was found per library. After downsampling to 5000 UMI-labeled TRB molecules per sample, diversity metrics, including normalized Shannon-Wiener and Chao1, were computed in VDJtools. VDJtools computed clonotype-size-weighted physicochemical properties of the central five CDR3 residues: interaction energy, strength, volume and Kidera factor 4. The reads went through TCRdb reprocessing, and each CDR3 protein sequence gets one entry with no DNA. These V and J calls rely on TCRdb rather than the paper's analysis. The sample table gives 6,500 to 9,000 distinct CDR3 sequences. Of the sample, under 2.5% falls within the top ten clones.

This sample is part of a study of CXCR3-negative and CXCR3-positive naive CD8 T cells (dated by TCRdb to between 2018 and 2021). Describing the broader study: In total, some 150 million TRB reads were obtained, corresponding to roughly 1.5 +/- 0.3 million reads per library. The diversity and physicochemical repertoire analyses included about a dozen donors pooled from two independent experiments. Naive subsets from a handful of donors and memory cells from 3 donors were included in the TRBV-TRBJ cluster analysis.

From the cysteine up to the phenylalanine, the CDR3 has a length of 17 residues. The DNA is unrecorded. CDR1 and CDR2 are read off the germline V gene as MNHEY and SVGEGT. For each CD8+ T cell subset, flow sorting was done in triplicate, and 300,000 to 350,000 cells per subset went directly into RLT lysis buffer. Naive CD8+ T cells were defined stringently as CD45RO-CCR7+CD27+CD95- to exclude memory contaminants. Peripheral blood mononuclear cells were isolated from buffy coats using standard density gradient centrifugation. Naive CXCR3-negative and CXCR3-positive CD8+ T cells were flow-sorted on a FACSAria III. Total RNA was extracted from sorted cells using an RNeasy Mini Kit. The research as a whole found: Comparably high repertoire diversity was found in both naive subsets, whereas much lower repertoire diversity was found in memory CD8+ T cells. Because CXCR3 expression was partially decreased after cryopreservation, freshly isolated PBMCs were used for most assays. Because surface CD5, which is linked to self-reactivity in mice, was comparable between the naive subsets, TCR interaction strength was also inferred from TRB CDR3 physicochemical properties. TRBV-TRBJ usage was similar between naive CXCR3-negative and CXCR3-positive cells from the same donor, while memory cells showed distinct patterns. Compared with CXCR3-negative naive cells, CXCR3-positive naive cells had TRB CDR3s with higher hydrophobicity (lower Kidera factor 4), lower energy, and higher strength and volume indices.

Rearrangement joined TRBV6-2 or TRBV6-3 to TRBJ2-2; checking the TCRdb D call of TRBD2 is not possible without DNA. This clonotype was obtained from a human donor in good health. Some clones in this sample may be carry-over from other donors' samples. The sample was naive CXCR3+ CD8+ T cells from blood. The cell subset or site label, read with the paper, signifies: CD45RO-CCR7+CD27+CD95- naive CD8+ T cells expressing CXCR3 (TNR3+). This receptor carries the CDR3 CASSYSTAGRDTGELFF.